The clone carrying this TCR beta chain was picked up a small number of times. The V gene lost 0 bases and the J gene lost 4 bases, with 9 bases spanning the gap. In germline, CDR1 is KGHSH, CDR2 LQKENI. The CDR3 runs to 15 residues. TCRdb's copy holds only in-frame clones and misses some; the assay was immunoSEQ multiplex PCR. Among under 150,000 clones listed, 70% to 90% were seen once. This record comes from a study of identifying expanded T cells in peripheral blood. Sequencing was carried out using blood. This receptor was taken from a person aged 18-69 years in good health. The chain is built from TRBV18 and TRBJ1-4; D possibly corresponds to TRBD1 (5 bases). CDR3 sequence (DNA): TGTGCCAGCTCACCACCGGGGGGGATTAATGAAAAACTGTTTTTT. This sequence encodes CASSPPGGINEKLFF.